The TCR beta chain described here comes from a study of vaccination and CD4 T cells after COVID-19. Overall study context: Blood was drawn a median roughly 67 days post second dose, range 14 to 241.

A remark on this clonotype: Antigen specificity is unknown.

CDR1 and CDR2 (germline): SGHAT, FQNNGV. Trimming left V 2 bases short and J 10 bases short, with 6 bases between. CDR3 length: 12 residues. General study findings and limits: The median SARS-CoV-2-reactive clonotype number increased from roughly 21 to 40, without statistical significance.

The sample's treatment: roughly 10-day PBMC culture with coronavirus spike peptide pools or control peptides (ViraFEST assay). Cultured CD4+ T-cell DNA underwent Oncomine TCR Beta short-read sequencing. MiXCR was run by TCRdb on the PCR reads, yielding one entry per CDR3 protein. The table has about 14,000 distinct CDR3 sequences, under 60% seen once; the top ten hold roughly 7.8%. The chain couples TRBV11-2 to TRBJ1-6; no clear D gene. Sequences were obtained from CD4+ T cells from blood, cultured in vitro. The receptor's source is a human donor who had recovered from COVID-19. CDR3 protein: CASSLPISPLHF. DNA for the CDR3: TGTGCCAGCAGCTTACCTATCTCACCCCTCCACTTT.